This T cell receptor beta chain emerged from a study of T cell clonality in common variable immunodeficiency. J was trimmed by 5 bases and V by 4 bases; bases with no gene match: 13. CDR3 size: 15 residues. The V gene's germline CDR1 is DFQATT and CDR2 SNEGSKA (reference sequence). In its sample, this clone was seen many times. What it binds is not known. The read comes to an end 3 residues before the CDR3 does, leaving the germline J gene to fill in the end. All CVID subjects were on immunoglobulin replacement for at least one year. Donors gave roughly 4.5 to 8 ml heparinized peripheral whole blood. Sequencing input was equivalent genomic DNA from CVID and controls. TCRdb's copy holds only in-frame clones and misses some; the assay was immunoSEQ multiplex PCR. The sample has 20,000 to 25,000 clones, none seen only once. Whole-study findings and limits: Reportedly, TCR beta sequences from common variable immunodeficiency showed fewer deletions and N-nucleotide insertions. CVID subjects had higher TCRbeta clonality than healthy controls, most marked in about a third.

Material for sequencing was peripheral blood mononuclear cells. The sequence derives from a human donor with common variable immunodeficiency. The chain carries TRBV20-1 and TRBJ2-5; 7 positions match TRBD1. Here the CDR3 reads CSAIAPGQPQETQYF. The sequenced part of the CDR3 DNA is TGCAGTGCTATTGCCCCGGGACAGCCCCAGGAGACC.